Listed here are 8 T cell receptor beta chains from one sample, sequenced in a study of early T cells in non-severe SARS-CoV-2 infection. TCRdb itself ran the 5' RACE reads through MiXCR, one entry per CDR3 protein. The sample contains some 77,000 distinct CDR3 sequences, less than 20% of which appear only once. Sequencing was carried out using whole blood. The receptor set was obtained from an adult who was a healthcare worker with PCR-confirmed SARS-CoV-2 infection or an uninfected control (not recorded which).

This clonotype has only a few counts. V and J are TRBV4-2 and TRBJ2-3, with D possibly matching TRBD2 (5 bases). V gave up 0 bases and J gave up 1 base, with 14 bases separating them. The CDR3 spans 17 residues. The germline gives CDR1 LGHNA, CDR2 YNFKEQ. CDR3 in amino acids: CASSQEGRRARTDTQYF. The DNA for the CDR3 is TGTGCCAGCAGCCAAGAAGGAAGGCGGGCCCGCACAGATACGCAGTATTTT.

The V and J genes are TRBV20-1 and TRBJ2-1, with 11 bases identical to TRBD2. The germline gives CDR1 DFQATT, CDR2 SNEGSKA (reference sequence). The CDR3 totals 15 residues. V gave up 4 bases and J gave up 3 bases; unmatched junction bases: 5. For the CDR3, the DNA is TGCAGTGCTATCCCCGGGACTAGCGGCTACAATGAGCAGTTCTTC. Translation gives CSAIPGTSGYNEQFF.

The V gene is TRBV7-3, the J gene TRBJ2-3; 8 nucleotides match TRBD2. Germline V gene lookup returns CDR1 SGHTA and CDR2 FQGTGA. The V segment lost 0 bases and the J segment 0 bases; nucleotides outside the gene matches: 8. This CDR3 comprises 18 residues. CDR3 protein: CASSLTLLAGTSTDTQYF. DNA for the CDR3: TGTGCCAGCAGCTTAACGTTATTAGCGGGGACTAGCACAGATACGCAGTATTTT.

V is TRBV11-3 and J is TRBJ2-5; possibly TRBD2 for D (6 bases). The CDR3 totals 16 residues. Germline V gene data show CDR1 as SGHNT and CDR2 as YENEEA. Trimming shortened V by 8 bases and J by 4 bases, and 23 bases separated the two germline ends. The CDR3 bases are TGTGCCAGCGGTGTACCGGGACCCACGCGGGGAGAGACCCAGTACTTC. Its translation: CASGVPGPTRGETQYF.

The chain is built from TRBV28 and TRBJ2-4; D gene unclear. CDR3 length equals 14 residues. Germline V CDR1 and CDR2: MDHEN, SYDVKM. V was clipped by 4 bases and J by 7 bases, with 14 bases between them. DNA of the CDR3: TGTGCCAGCAGTTACACCCTCGACCGGAACATTCAGTACTTC. Translated: CASSYTLDRNIQYF.

This clonotype showed up just a few times. This chain connects TRBV2 to TRBJ2-7; D is unclear. Between the trimmed V and J ends, which lost 10 bases and 3 bases, there was a span of 10 bases. Germline CDR1 and CDR2: SNHLY and FYNNEI. The CDR3 is made up of 11 amino acids. Written as DNA, the CDR3 is TGTGCCACCAGACGGCTCTACGAGCAGTACTTC. Protein: CATRRLYEQYF.

The chain couples TRBV9 to TRBJ2-1, with 10 bases lining up with TRBD2. The V and J ends lost 4 bases and 5 bases, in that order; junction bases with no gene match: 12. CDR3 length equals 17 residues. Germline lookup yields CDR1 SGDLS and CDR2 YYNGEE. CDR3 amino acids: CASSLGLATSFDNEQFF. CDR3 in DNA: TGTGCCAGCAGCTTGGGACTAGCGACTTCGTTTGACAATGAGCAGTTCTTC.

The rearrangement links TRBV5-6 to TRBJ2-7; 9 bases fit TRBD1. CDR1 SGHDT and CDR2 YYEEEE come from the germline V gene. The CDR3 covers 13 residues. Trimming took 4 bases from V and 11 from J; bases not matched to a gene: 10. CDR3 sequence: CASSHFPDRGEYF. The CDR3 nucleotides read TGTGCCAGCAGCCATTTTCCCGACAGGGGGGAGTACTTC.